The TCR beta chain under discussion was sequenced for a study of Ad26.COV2.S vaccination and SARS-CoV-2 variants. To note about this clone: Its antigen is currently unknown.

V lost 3 bases to trimming and J lost 7 bases, with 16 bases between them. Germline V gene sequence: CDR1 SGHTA, CDR2 FQGNSA. The length of the CDR3 is 15 residues. Profiled with immunoSEQ multiplex PCR; TCRdb holds only in-frame clones, not every one. Of over 130,000 clones in the sample, around 86% were seen once. Study-wide points: It is possible that the TCR breadth and depth analyses underestimated the total T cell responses. Non-spike TCR breadth did not differ much between vaccine and placebo recipients. Reported findings describe substantial breadth in spike-specific CD8+ and CD4+ T cell responses following vaccination.

This sample comprised peripheral blood, obtained after recovery from COVID-19. This TCR was sampled from a human donor who had recovered from COVID-19. J is TRBJ1-5 and V is TRBV7-2; the D is unclear. The CDR3, as DNA: TGTGCCAGCAGCTTTAGCGCTTGGGGTGAGCAGCCCCAGCATTTT. Translating it yields CASSFSAWGEQPQHF.